Listed below are T cell receptor beta chains from one sample, sequenced in a study of T cell changes during pregnancy in multiple sclerosis. TCRdb's table, derived via immunoSEQ multiplex PCR, lists solely in-frame clones and lacks some. This table has over 20,000 clones, about 90% appearing once. Sequenced here: CD4+ T cells from peripheral blood mononuclear cells, sampled in the third trimester of pregnancy. Receptors originate from a female donor in good health, enrolled as a control in a pregnancy study. CDR3s include the opening cysteine and the closing phenylalanine or tryptophan. A D gene is named only where the DNA matches it firmly. Not all rows give a size; the values are once, few, many and, for expanded clones, a class.

clone_size d_call j_call v_call cdr3_nt cdr3_aa
- TRBD2 TRBJ2-3 TRBV13 TGTGCCAGCAGCTTACCACTAGCGGGGGGCCCCATTCGCACAGATACGCAGTATTTT CASSLPLAGGPIRTDTQYF
- - TRBJ1-6 TRBV12-5 TGTGCTAGTGGTTTGGTACTGAATTCACCCCTCCACTTT CASGLVLNSPLHF
- - TRBJ2-7 TRBV2 TGTGCCAGCAGTCTCGACAGCTACGAGCAGTACTTC CASSLDSYEQYF
- TRBD1 TRBJ2-3 TRBV29-1 TGCAGCGTCGCCGGGACAGGGGGCGCAGGGAAAACGGCAGATACGCAGTATTTT CSVAGTGGAGKTADTQYF
- TRBD1 TRBJ1-4 TRBV2 TGTGCCAGCAAGGGGGACAGGGCAGTAAGTGAAAAACTGTTTTTT CASKGDRAVSEKLFF
- TRBD1 TRBJ1-5 TRBV7-6 TGTGCCAGCAGCCCGGGGACAGGTTTCAATCAGCCCCAGCATTTT CASSPGTGFNQPQHF
- TRBD1 TRBJ1-4 TRBV9 TGTGCCAGCAGCGTGCAGGGGGCGCGCATGGAAAAACTGTTTTTT CASSVQGARMEKLFF
few TRBD2 TRBJ2-4 TRBV11-3 TGTGCCAGCAGCGGGGCGGGGGGCGTAGCCAAAAACATTCAGTACTTC CASSGAGGVAKNIQYF
- - TRBJ2-7 TRBV6-6 TGTGCCAGCAGTACCCCTAGCGAGCGGTACGAGCAGTACTTC CASSTPSERYEQYF
- - TRBJ2-3 TRBV27 TGTGCCAGCAGTTTTCTACTCCCGCCGGATACGCAGTATTTT CASSFLLPPDTQYF
- - TRBJ2-5 TRBV21-1 TGTGCCAGCAGCAAAGTCCCTGTCAGGGCAGGAGAGACCCAGTACTTC CASSKVPVRAGETQYF
- TRBD2 TRBJ2-1 TRBV11-2 TGTGCCAGCAGCTCCGCTCTAGCGGGGGGTGGAAATGAGCAGTTCTTC CASSSALAGGGNEQFF
once - TRBJ2-5 TRBV7-2 TGTGCCAGCAGCTTAGGTGACGTGCGGAGCACGTGGGAGACCCAGTACTTC CASSLGDVRSTWETQYF
- - TRBJ2-5 TRBV7-3 TGTGCCAGCAGCTTGGGCCCCTCCCAAGAGACCCAGTACTTC CASSLGPSQETQYF
- TRBD1 TRBJ1-6 TRBV6-5 TGTGCCAGCAGTTTCGGACAGGCAGCACCCCTCCACTTT CASSFGQAAPLHF
- TRBD1 TRBJ1-6 TRBV28 TGTGCCAGCAGTTTACCAGGGGGCGTGGGTAATTCACCCCTCCACTTT CASSLPGGVGNSPLHF
- TRBD2 TRBJ2-3 TRBV30 TGTGCCTGGAGTGGAAGCGGGAGGACCACAGATACGCAGTATTTT CAWSGSGRTTDTQYF
- TRBD1 TRBJ2-7 TRBV5-6 TGTGCCAGCAGCTTGTGGATCGCGGGACAGGGGATCTCCTACGAGCAGTACTTC CASSLWIAGQGISYEQYF
once - TRBJ1-1 TRBV4-2 TGTGCCAGCAGCCCTGAGGCGGTTGAGACCACTGAAGCTTTCTTT CASSPEAVETTEAFF
- - TRBJ1-2 TRBV7-2 TGTGCCAGCAGCTTCGGGGGGCCGTTTGGCTACACCTTC CASSFGGPFGYTF
- TRBD1 TRBJ1-1 TRBV7-2 TGTGCCAGCAGCGCCCGACAGGGTATGGCTTTCTTT CASSARQGMAFF
once - TRBJ2-7 TRBV12-5 TGTGCTAGTGGTTTGAACGCGGGGACCTTCTCCTACGAGCAGTACTTC CASGLNAGTFSYEQYF
- TRBD2 TRBJ2-3 TRBV10-3 TGTGCCATCAGAGTAGCGGGGAACACAGATACGCAGTATTTT CAIRVAGNTDTQYF
- - TRBJ1-5 TRBV6-5 TGTGCCAGCAGTTCCCAAGGGGGAATTGGACAGCCCCAGCATTTT CASSSQGGIGQPQHF
few TRBD2 TRBJ2-1 TRBV7-3 TGTGCCAGCAGCCTTAATAGCGGGGGGGCTTTGGATGAGCAGTTCTTC CASSLNSGGALDEQFF
- TRBD1 TRBJ2-7 TRBV5-4 TGTGCCAGCAGCTATACAGGGGGAAGGCACGAGCAGTACTTC CASSYTGGRHEQYF
- - TRBJ1-2 TRBV5-8 TGTGCCAGCAGCTTGCAGGGACTCTATGGCTACACCTTC CASSLQGLYGYTF
- TRBD1 TRBJ2-7 TRBV10-3 TGTGCCATCAGTGAGTCGACAGGGGGAAGCGAGCAGTACTTC CAISESTGGSEQYF
- TRBD2 TRBJ2-1 TRBV19 TGTGCCAGTAGTATAGATCTGACTAGCGGAAAAAAGTATGAGCAGTTCTTC CASSIDLTSGKKYEQFF